Listed below are T cell receptor beta chains from one sample, sequenced in a study of T-cell memory formation after mild COVID-19. TCRdb used MiXCR to reprocess the 5' RACE reads, holding one entry per CDR3 protein. Here the sample spans under 200,000 distinct CDR3 sequences, 10% to 15% being singletons. Sequenced material: PBMCs or a T cell subset sorted from them (not recorded which). The receptors shown here come from a man aged 18 to 35 who had mild COVID-19 (a few samples of this study predate the infection). Cell type and time point are not known. Each CDR3 is given with its conserved first and last residue. The order of the fields is J gene, D gene, clone size, V gene, CDR3 protein, CDR3 DNA. A D gene is named only where the DNA matches it firmly. Some rows have no size entry. The others give once, few or many, or a class for an expanded clone.

>TRBJ2-5|NA|NA|TRBV5-1
CASSLSQPQQETQYF
TGCGCCAGCAGCTTGTCCCAGCCCCAACAAGAGACCCAGTACTTC
>TRBJ1-1|NA|few|TRBV29-1
CSVRGFTEAFF
TGCAGCGTTCGGGGGTTCACTGAAGCTTTCTTT
>TRBJ1-4|NA|many|TRBV29-1
CSVERVNEKLFF
TGCAGCGTTGAGAGGGTTAATGAAAAACTGTTTTTT
>TRBJ1-2|TRBD1|NA|TRBV6-8
CASLPPGQGSGYTF
TGTGCCAGCCTCCCGCCGGGACAGGGTTCGGGCTACACCTTC
>TRBJ2-3|TRBD1|NA|TRBV20-1
CSAYRGDTQYF
TGCAGTGCGTACAGGGGAGATACGCAGTATTTT
>TRBJ2-3|NA|few|TRBV7-2
CASSFGGGATDTQYF
TGTGCCAGCAGCTTCGGTGGGGGGGCAACAGATACGCAGTATTTT
>TRBJ2-7|TRBD1|NA|TRBV12-3/TRBV12-4
CASSRGTGWNEEQYF
TGTGCCAGCAGTCGCGGGACAGGGTGGAACGAAGAGCAGTACTTC
>TRBJ2-5|TRBD2|NA|TRBV20-1
CSARDSGGPQETQYF
TGCAGTGCTAGAGATAGCGGGGGGCCGCAAGAGACCCAGTACTTC
>TRBJ2-5|TRBD2|few|TRBV7-2
CASSIRSSGGVGETQYF
TGTGCCAGCAGCATCCGGAGTAGCGGGGGTGTTGGTGAGACCCAGTACTTC
>TRBJ2-7|NA|few|TRBV10-3
CAISKNLGAYEQYF
TGTGCCATCAGTAAGAACCTAGGGGCCTACGAGCAGTACTTC
>TRBJ2-4|TRBD2|few|TRBV20-1
CSATRTSGGLHIQYF
TGCAGTGCTACCCGGACTAGCGGGGGTCTCCACATTCAGTACTTC
>TRBJ1-6|NA|few|TRBV12-3/TRBV12-4
CASSPTRPPLHF
TGTGCCAGCAGCCCCACAAGGCCACCCCTCCACTTT
>TRBJ1-4|NA|NA|TRBV5-1
CASSSPGEKLFF
TGCGCCAGCTCCTCTCCAGGAGAAAAACTGTTTTTT
>TRBJ2-2|NA|NA|TRBV11-3
CASSLDQGGSVNTGELFF
TGTGCCAGCAGCTTAGATCAGGGGGGGTCCGTGAACACCGGGGAGCTGTTTTTT
>TRBJ2-1|NA|NA|TRBV24-1
CATGSRVDEQFF
TGTGCCACCGGGTCCAGGGTAGATGAGCAGTTCTTC
>TRBJ2-5|TRBD2|few|TRBV20-1
CSAGRLAGLQETQYF
TGCAGTGCGGGACGGCTAGCGGGGCTTCAAGAGACCCAGTACTTC
>TRBJ2-5|NA|NA|TRBV6-6
CASSYPVGGTQYF
TGTGCCAGCAGTTACCCCGTTGGGGGGACCCAGTACTTC